Each of the 21 T cell receptor beta chains below was sequenced from the same sample in a study of identical twins. TCRdb ran MiXCR on the 5' RACE reads and lists one entry per CDR3 protein. In the table there are 1.5 million to 2 million distinct CDR3 sequences, around 33% of which are singletons. The sample comprised cord blood. These receptor sequences come from a newborn girl in good health.

This clonotype was observed many times. The V gene is TRBV20-1, the J gene TRBJ2-3; D perhaps matches TRBD1 (6 bases). Trimming took off 6 bases at V and 9 bases at J, with 13 bases between the two ends. The germline V gene has CDR1 DFQATT and CDR2 SNEGSKA (reference sequence). The CDR3 is 11 residues long. This CDR3 reads CSARPDRTQYF. As DNA, the CDR3 is TGCAGTGCCAGACCCGACAGGACGCAGTATTTT.

V and J are TRBV11-2 and TRBJ2-7, with D hard to call. Germline V gene lookup returns CDR1 SGHAT and CDR2 FQNNGV. The CDR3 loop spans 13 amino acids. V lost 5 bases and J 0 bases, leaving 8 bases between the germline ends. This CDR3 is CASSRVISYEQYF. The CDR3 region has the DNA TGTGCCAGCAGCCGAGTGATCTCCTACGAGCAGTACTTC.

The chain has TRBV7-2 and TRBJ1-2; 11 positions match TRBD1. V trimming: 3 bases; J trimming: 2 bases; junction bases outside the gene matches: 5. Germline values: CDR1 SGHTA, CDR2 FQGNSA. The length of the CDR3 is 16 residues. Here the CDR3 DNA reads TGTGCCAGCAGCTTCGCCGGGACAGGGGGGAACTATGGCTACACCTTC. Translated: CASSFAGTGGNYGYTF.

V and J are TRBV7-9 and TRBJ2-7; D is unresolved. Germline CDR1 reads SEHNR; CDR2 reads FQNEAQ (reference sequence). The CDR3 consists of 12 residues. Deletions cut 7 bases from V and 4 bases from J, with 11 bases between. In DNA, the CDR3 is TGTGCCAGCAACTCATCTCGGTACGAGCAGTACTTC. The encoded protein is CASNSSRYEQYF.

The chain couples TRBV10-3 to TRBJ1-3; D perhaps matches TRBD1 (5 bases). Per the germline V gene, CDR1 is ENHRY and CDR2 is SYGVKD. CDR3 size: 17 residues. Deletions cut 6 bases from V and 0 bases from J, with 18 bases between. CDR3 loop: CAIRAVRGSTSGNTIYF. The CDR3 nucleotides are TGTGCCATCAGAGCCGTCCGGGGGTCCACCTCTGGAAACACCATATATTTT.

This clonotype was seen more than once but under ten times. The rearrangement joins TRBV28 to TRBJ2-1; 7 bases are shared with TRBD2. The CDR3 consists of 12 residues. CDR1 is MDHEN and CDR2 is SYDVKM in the germline V gene. With V trimmed by 1 base and J by 12 bases, 3 bases remained unmatched. This CDR3 reads CASSLFPGGQFF. CDR3 in DNA: TGTGCCAGCAGTTTATTTCCGGGAGGGCAGTTCTTC.

The chain uses TRBV7-2 and TRBJ2-5; 8 nucleotides align to TRBD2. There are 16 residues in the CDR3. CDR1 is SGHTA, CDR2 FQGNSA, per germline. V lost 1 base to trimming and J lost 5 bases; unmatched junction nucleotides: 9. The CDR3 DNA sequence: TGTGCCAGCAGCTTAGGGACTAGCAGGGGAGGGGAGACCCAGTACTTC. This codes for CASSLGTSRGGETQYF. The full variable domain, completed using reference TRBV7-2 and TRBJ2-5, is GAGVSQSPSNKVTEKGKDVELRCDPISGHTALYWYRQSLGQGLEFLIYFQGNSAPDKSGLPSDRFSAERTGGSVSTLTIQRTQQEDSAVYLCASSLGTSRGGETQYFGPGTRLLVL.

In its sample, this clonotype was seen a few times. This chain connects TRBV7-2 to TRBJ2-3, with 15 bases matching TRBD2. J gave up 2 bases and V 3 bases, and 3 bases lay outside the gene matches. This CDR3 contains 17 residues. Germline loops: CDR1 SGHTA, CDR2 FQGNSA. In DNA form, the CDR3 reads TGTGCCAGCAGCTTCCGGACTAGCGGGGGGGTCACAGATACGCAGTATTTT. As protein: CASSFRTSGGVTDTQYF.

This clonotype has a handful of counts. V is TRBV27 and J is TRBJ2-1; TRBD2 aligns across 9 bases. With V trimmed by 6 bases and J by 5 bases, 5 bases remained unmatched. Germline V gene sequence: CDR1 MNHEY, CDR2 SMNVEV (reference sequence). The CDR3 extends over 14 amino acids. Written as DNA, the CDR3 is TGTGCCAGCAGGGGTAGCGGGAGAAACAATGAGCAGTTCTTC. Translating gives CASRGSGRNNEQFF.

The gene calls are TRBV7-2 and TRBJ2-5; D perhaps matches TRBD1 (5 bases). CDR1 and CDR2 from the germline V gene are SGHTA and FQGNSA. The CDR3 contains 16 residues. The ends were cut back, 5 bases at V and 5 bases at J, with 21 bases in the middle. The DNA of the CDR3 is TGTGCCAGCAGCCTCTCCTTCAGCGCTAAGGGGGAGACCCAGTACTTC. It codes for CASSLSFSAKGETQYF.

The rearrangement links TRBV15 to TRBJ2-1, with TRBD2 identical over 7 bases. CDR1 and CDR2 from the germline V gene are LNHNV and YYDKDF (reference sequence). The CDR3 loop spans 15 amino acids. The trim removed 6 bases at V and 10 bases at J, leaving 15 bases unmatched. CDR3 amino acids: CATSLWGGSSYEQFF. The CDR3 DNA reads as TGTGCCACCAGTCTTTGGGGGGGGTCTTCCTACGAGCAGTTCTTC.

The gene calls are TRBV4-1 and TRBJ2-5; perhaps TRBD2 as D (5 bases). CDR1 is MGHRA, CDR2 YSYEKL, per germline. Trimming stripped 4 bases from V and 5 bases from J, with 14 bases between. The CDR3 extends over 14 amino acids. CDR3: CASSREGFRETQYF. DNA for the CDR3: TGCGCCAGCAGCCGCGAGGGTTTTCGGGAGACCCAGTACTTC.

This clonotype appeared a few times. The rearrangement uses TRBV20-1 and TRBJ2-5; D ambiguous. Near its end, the DNA agrees better with TRBJ2-7, so the J call may be wrong. The CDR3 length is 14 residues. The V gene's germline CDR1 is DFQATT and CDR2 SNEGSKA (reference sequence). The CDR3 sequence: CSAREIVRSGEQYF. The CDR3 DNA is TGCAGTGCTAGAGAAATAGTCCGGAGTGGCGAGCAGTACTTC.

The chain is built from TRBV12-3 or TRBV12-4 and TRBJ2-3, with 12 nucleotides matching TRBD1. The CDR3 consists of 15 residues. Trimming cost V 4 bases and J 4 bases; bases outside gene matches: 3. The CDR3 nucleotides read TGTGCCAGCAGTTCGGGACAGGGGGCTGCAGATACGCAGTATTTT. Residues: CASSSGQGAADTQYF.

The chain recombines TRBV5-1 with TRBJ2-7; D call uncertain. The CDR3 length is 12 residues. V lost 1 base and J 7 bases, leaving 9 bases between the germline ends. In germline, CDR1 is SGHRS, CDR2 YFSETQ. CDR3 amino acids: CASSLNLNEQYF. The CDR3 coding sequence is TGCGCCAGCAGCTTGAACCTCAATGAGCAGTACTTC.

The chain recombines TRBV12-3 or TRBV12-4 with TRBJ2-7; D unresolved. Deletions cut 3 bases from V and 6 bases from J, with 12 bases between. The CDR3 covers 13 residues. The CDR3 region has the DNA TGTGCCAGCAGTTTCCGCAAGTACGGCGAGCAGTACTTC. Protein sequence: CASSFRKYGEQYF.

The chain is built from TRBV7-2 and TRBJ2-1; D is tentatively TRBD1 or TRBD2 (5 bases each). This CDR3 is built from 17 residues. V was trimmed by 2 bases and J by 4 bases, leaving 18 bases between them. Germline V gene data show CDR1 as SGHTA and CDR2 as FQGNSA. The CDR3 loop reads CASSLYAGTLPYNEQFF. The CDR3 bases are TGTGCCAGCAGCTTATACGCCGGGACCCTCCCATACAATGAGCAGTTCTTC.

This clonotype showed up many times. The chain has TRBV20-1 and TRBJ2-1; unclear D gene. The V end was cut by 1 base, the J end by 6 bases, with 7 bases between. The CDR3 has 12 amino acids. CDR1 and CDR2 (germline): DFQATT, SNEGSKA (reference sequence). The CDR3 protein is CSARGTTNEQFF. CDR3 in DNA: TGCAGTGCTAGAGGAACTACCAATGAGCAGTTCTTC.

This clonotype was counted a few times. A junction end diverges from the germline sequence, so it may reflect a read error. CDR3 sequence (DNA): TGTGCCATCAGCTCTCTAGCGGGGGGGGTAGATACGCAGTATTTT. It translates to CAISSLAGGVDTQYF. This chain connects TRBV7-2 to TRBJ2-3; 12 positions match TRBD2. The CDR3 totals 15 residues. Germline CDR1 and CDR2: SGHTA and FQGNSA.

This clonotype was counted between two and nine times. The chain recombines TRBV5-1 with TRBJ2-6; D perhaps matches TRBD2 (5 bases). Germline V gene data show CDR1 as SGHRS and CDR2 as YFSETQ. Trimming cost V 4 bases and J 4 bases, with 18 bases left between them. There are 17 residues in the CDR3. CDR3 nucleotide sequence: TGCGCCAGCAGCGTTACTAGATTAACCTCCGGGGCCAACGTCCTGACTTTC. This encodes CASSVTRLTSGANVLTF.

The V call is TRBV20-1, the J call TRBJ1-1; D remains unclear. There are 15 residues in the CDR3. Trimming stripped 0 bases from V and 6 bases from J, with 17 bases between. Germline CDR1 is DFQATT and CDR2 is SNEGSKA (reference sequence). The CDR3: CSARDLGEAAAEAFF. DNA for the CDR3: TGCAGTGCTAGAGATCTCGGGGAAGCTGCCGCTGAAGCTTTCTTT.